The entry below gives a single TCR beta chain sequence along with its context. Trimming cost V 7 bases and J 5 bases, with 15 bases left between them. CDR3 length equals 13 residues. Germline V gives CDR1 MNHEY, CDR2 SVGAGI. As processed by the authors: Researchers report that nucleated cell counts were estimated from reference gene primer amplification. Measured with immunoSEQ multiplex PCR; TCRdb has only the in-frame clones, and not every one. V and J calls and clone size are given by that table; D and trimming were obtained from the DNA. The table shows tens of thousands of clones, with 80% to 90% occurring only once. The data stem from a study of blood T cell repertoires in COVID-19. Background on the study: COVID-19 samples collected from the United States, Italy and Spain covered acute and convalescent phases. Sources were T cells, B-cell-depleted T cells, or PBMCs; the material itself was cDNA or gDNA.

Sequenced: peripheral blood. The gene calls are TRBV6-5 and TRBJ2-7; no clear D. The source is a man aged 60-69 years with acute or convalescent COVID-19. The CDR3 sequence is CASKIAGYHEQYF. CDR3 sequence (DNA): TGTGCCAGCAAAATTGCCGGGTACCACGAGCAGTACTTC.